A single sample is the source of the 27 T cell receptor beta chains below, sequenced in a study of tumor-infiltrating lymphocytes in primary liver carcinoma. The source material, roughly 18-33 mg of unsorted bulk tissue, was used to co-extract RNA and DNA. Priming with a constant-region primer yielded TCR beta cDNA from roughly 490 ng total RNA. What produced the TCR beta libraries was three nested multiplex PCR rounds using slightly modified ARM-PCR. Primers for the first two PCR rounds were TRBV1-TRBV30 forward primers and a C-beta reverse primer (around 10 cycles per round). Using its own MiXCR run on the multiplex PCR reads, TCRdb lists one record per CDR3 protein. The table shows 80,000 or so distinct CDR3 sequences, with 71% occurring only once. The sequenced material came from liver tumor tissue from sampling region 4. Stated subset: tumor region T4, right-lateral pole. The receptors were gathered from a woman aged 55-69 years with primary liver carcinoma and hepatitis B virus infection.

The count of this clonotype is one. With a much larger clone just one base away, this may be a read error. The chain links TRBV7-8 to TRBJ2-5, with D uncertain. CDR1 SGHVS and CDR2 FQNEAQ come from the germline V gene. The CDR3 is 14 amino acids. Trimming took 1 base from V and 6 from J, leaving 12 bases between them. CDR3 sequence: CASSLVWQSKTQYF. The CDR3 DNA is TGTGCCAGCAGCTTAGTATGGCAGTCAAAGACCCAGTACTTC.

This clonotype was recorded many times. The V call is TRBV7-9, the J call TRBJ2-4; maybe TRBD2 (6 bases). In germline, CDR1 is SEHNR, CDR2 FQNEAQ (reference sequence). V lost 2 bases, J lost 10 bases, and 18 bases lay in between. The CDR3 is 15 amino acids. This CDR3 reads CASSLRSTGVVIQYF. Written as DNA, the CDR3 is TGTGCCAGCAGCTTAAGGTCTACGGGGGTGGTTATTCAGTACTTC.

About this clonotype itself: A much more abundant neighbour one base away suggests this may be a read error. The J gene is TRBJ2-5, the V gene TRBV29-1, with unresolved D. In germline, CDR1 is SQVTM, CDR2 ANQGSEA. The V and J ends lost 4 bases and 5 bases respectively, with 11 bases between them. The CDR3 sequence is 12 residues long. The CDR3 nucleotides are TGCAGCGTTGGAAGACCCGGGGAGACCCAGTACTTC. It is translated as CSVGRPGETQYF. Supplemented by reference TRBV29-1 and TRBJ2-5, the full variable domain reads SAVISQKPSRDICQRGTSLTIQCQVDSQVTMMFWYRQQPGQSLTLIATANQGSEATYESGFVIDKFPISRPNLTFSTLTVSNMSPEDSSIYLCSVGRPGETQYFGPGTRLLVL.

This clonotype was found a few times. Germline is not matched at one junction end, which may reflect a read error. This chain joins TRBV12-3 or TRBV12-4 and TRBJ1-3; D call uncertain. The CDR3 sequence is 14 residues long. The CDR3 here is CACSIRDNGNTIYF. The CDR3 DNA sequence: TGTGCCTGCAGCATACGGGATAACGGAAACACCATATATTTT.

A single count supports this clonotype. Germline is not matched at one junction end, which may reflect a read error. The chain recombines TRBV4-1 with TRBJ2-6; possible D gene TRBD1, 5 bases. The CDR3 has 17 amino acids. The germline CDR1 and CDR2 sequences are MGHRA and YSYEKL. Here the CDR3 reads CTSSQDSRVSGANILTF. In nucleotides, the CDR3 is TGCACCAGCAGCCAAGACTCAAGGGTCTCTGGGGCCAACATCCTGACTTTC.

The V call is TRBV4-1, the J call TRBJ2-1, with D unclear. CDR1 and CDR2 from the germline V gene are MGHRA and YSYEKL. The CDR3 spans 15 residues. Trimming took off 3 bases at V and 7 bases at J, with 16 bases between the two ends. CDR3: CASSHGGVLGNEQFF. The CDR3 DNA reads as TGCGCCAGCAGCCACGGCGGAGTCCTAGGGAATGAGCAGTTCTTC.

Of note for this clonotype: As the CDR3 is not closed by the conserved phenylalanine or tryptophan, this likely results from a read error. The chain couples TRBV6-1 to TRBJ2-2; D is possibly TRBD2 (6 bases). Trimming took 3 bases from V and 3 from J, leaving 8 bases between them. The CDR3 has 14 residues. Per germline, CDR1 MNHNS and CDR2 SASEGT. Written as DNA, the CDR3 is TGTGCCAGCAGTGAGGCTAGCGACACCGGGGAGCTGTTTTTA. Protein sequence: CASSEASDTGELFL.

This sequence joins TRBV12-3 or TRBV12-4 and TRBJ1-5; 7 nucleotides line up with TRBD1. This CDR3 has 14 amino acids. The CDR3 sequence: CVSRPDRENQPQHF. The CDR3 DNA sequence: TGTGTCAGTAGGCCTGACAGGGAGAATCAGCCCCAGCATTTT.

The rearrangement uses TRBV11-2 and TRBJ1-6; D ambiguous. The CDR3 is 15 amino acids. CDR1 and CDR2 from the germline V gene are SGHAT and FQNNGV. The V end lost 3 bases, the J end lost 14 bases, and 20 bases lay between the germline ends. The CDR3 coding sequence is TGTGCCAGCAGCTTTTCTGCCCCGTACGACTCATCCCTCCACTTT. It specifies CASSFSAPYDSSLHF.

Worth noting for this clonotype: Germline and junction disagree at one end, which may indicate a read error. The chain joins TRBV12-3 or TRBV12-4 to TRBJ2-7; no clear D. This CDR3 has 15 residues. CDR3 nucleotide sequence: TGTGCCAGCAGTTTCGATCTGGAAGCGACCTACGAGCAATACTTC. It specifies CASSFDLEATYEQYF.

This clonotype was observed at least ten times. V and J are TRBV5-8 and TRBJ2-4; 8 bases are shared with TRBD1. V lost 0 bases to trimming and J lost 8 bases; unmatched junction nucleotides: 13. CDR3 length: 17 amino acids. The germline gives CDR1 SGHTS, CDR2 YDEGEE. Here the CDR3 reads CASSLDWTGSESYIQYF. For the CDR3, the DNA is TGTGCCAGCAGCTTGGACTGGACAGGGTCAGAGAGTTACATTCAGTACTTC.

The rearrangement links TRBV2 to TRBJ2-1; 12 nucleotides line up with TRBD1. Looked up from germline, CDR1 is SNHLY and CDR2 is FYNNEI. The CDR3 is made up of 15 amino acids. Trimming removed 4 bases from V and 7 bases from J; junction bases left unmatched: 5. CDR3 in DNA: TGTGCCAGCAGTGGGGGACAGGGGGCGCGAAATGAGCAGTTCTTC. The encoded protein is CASSGGQGARNEQFF.

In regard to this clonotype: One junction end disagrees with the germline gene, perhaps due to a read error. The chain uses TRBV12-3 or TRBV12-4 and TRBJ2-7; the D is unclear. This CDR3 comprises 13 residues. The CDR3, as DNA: TGTGCCAGCAGTTTAGACTCCTCCTACGAGCAGTATTTC. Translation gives CASSLDSSYEQYF.

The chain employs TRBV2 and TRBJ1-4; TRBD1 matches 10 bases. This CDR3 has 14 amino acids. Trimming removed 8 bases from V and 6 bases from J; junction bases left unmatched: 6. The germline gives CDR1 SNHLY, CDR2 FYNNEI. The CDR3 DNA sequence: TGTGCCAGCGGGGACAGGGGAACCCATGAAAAACTGTTTTTT. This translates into CASGDRGTHEKLFF.

For the CDR3, the DNA is TGTGCCAGCAGCTTACAGTACAGGGGGCAAGACACTGAAGCTTTCTTT. Translation gives CASSLQYRGQDTEAFF. V is TRBV11-1 and J is TRBJ1-1; 9 bases are shared with TRBD1. The CDR3 is 16 amino acids. Germline V gives CDR1 SGHAT, CDR2 FQDESV (reference sequence). Germline trimming cut 2 bases from V and 3 bases from J; bases unmatched to any gene: 7. Supplemented by reference TRBV11-1 and TRBJ1-1, the full variable domain reads EAEVAQSPRYKITEKSQAVAFWCDPISGHATLYWYRQILGQGPELLVQFQDESVVDDSQLPKDRFSAERLKGVDSTLKIQPAELGDSAMYLCASSLQYRGQDTEAFFGQGTRLTVV.

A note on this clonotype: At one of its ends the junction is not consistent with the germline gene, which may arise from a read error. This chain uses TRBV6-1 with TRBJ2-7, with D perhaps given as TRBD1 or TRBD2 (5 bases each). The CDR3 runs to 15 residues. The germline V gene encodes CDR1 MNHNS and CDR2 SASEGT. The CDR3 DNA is TGTACCAGCAGTTTAGAAGGGACGGGCTCCTACGGGCAGTACTTC. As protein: CTSSLEGTGSYGQYF.

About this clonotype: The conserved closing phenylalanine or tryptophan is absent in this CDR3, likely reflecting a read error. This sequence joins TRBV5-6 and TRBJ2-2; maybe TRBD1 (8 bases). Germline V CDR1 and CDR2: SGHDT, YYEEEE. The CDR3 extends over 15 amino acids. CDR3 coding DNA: TGTCCCAGCAGCCACGGACAGGGAGGGACCGGGGAGCTGTTTCTT. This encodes CPSSHGQGGTGELFL.

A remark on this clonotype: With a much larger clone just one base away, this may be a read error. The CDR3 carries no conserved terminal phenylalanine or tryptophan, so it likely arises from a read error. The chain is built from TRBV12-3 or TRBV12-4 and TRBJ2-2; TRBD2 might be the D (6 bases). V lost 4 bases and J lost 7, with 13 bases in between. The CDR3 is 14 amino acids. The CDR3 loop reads CASSSPPGVGELFL. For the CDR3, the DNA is TGTGCCAGCAGTTCCCCCCCGGGGGTCGGGGAGCTGTTTCTT.

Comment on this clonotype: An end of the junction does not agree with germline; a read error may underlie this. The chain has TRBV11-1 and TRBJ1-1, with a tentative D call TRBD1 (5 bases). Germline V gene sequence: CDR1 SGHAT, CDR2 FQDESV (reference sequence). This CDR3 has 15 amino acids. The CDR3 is CASSQGDGLNTETFF. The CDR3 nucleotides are TGTGCCAGCAGCCAGGGTGACGGACTGAACACTGAAACTTTCTTT.

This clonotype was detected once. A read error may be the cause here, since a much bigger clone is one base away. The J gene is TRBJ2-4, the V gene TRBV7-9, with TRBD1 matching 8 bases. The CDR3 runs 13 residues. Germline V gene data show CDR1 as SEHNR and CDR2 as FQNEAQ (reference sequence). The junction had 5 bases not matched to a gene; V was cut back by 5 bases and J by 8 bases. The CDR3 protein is CASSPGGGDIQYF. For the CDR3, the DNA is TGTGCCAGCAGCCCAGGGGGCGGGGACATTCAGTACTTC.

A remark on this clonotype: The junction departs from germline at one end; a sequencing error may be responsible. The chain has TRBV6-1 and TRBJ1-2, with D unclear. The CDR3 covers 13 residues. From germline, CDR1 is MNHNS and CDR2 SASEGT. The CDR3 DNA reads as TGTGCCAGCAGTGAACAGGAAACATATGACTACACCTTC. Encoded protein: CASSEQETYDYTF.

The chain's CDR3 is CASSQIGWQPLHF. CDR3 coding DNA: TGTGCCAGTTCTCAAATTGGGTGGCAGCCCCTACATTTT. V usage is TRBV6-5 and J usage is TRBJ1-5; D uncertain. CDR1 is MNHEY and CDR2 is SVGAGI in the germline V gene. The ends were cut back, 9 bases at V and 16 bases at J, with 25 bases in the middle. The CDR3 is 13 amino acids.

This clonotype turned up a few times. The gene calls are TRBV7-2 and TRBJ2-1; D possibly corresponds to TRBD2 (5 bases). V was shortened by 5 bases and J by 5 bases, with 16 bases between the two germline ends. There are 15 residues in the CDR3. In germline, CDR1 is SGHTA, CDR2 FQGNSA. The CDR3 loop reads CASSLRVGDNNEQFF. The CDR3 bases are TGTGCCAGCAGCCTAAGGGTCGGGGATAACAATGAGCAGTTCTTC.

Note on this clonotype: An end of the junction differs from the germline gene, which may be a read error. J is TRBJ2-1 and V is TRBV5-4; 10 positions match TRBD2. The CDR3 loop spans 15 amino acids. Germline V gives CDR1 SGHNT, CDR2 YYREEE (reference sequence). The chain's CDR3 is CVSSPTSGIKSEQFF. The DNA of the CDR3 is TGTGTCAGCAGCCCTACTAGCGGGATAAAGAGTGAGCAGTTCTTC. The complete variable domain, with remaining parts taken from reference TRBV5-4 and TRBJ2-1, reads ETGVTQSPTHLIKTRGQQVTLRCSSQSGHNTVSWYQQALGQGPQFIFQYYREEENGRGNFPPRFSGLQFPNYSSELNVNALELDDSALYLCVSSPTSGIKSEQFFGPGTRLTVL.

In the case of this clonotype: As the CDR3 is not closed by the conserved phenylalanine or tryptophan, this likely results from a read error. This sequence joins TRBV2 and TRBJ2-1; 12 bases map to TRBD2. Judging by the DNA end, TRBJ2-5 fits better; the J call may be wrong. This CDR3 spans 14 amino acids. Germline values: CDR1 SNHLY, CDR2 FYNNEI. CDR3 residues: CASSETSGRETQYS. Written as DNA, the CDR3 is TGTGCCAGCAGTGAAACTAGCGGGAGGGAGACCCAGTACTCC.

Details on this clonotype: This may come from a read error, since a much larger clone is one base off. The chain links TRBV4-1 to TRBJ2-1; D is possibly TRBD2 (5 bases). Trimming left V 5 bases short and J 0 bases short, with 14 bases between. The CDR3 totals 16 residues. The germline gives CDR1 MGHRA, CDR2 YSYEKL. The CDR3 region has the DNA TGCGCCAGCAGCGGCGGGCCTGGTAGCTCCTACAATGAGCAGTTCTTC. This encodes CASSGGPGSSYNEQFF.

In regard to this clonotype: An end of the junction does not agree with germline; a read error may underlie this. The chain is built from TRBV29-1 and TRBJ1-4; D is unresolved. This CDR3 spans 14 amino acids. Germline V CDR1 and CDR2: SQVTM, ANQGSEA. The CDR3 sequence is CSVEGSRRGENLFF. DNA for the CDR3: TGCAGCGTTGAAGGTAGTAGGAGAGGTGAAAACCTGTTTTTT.